This is a list of T cell receptor beta chains from one sample in a study of blood T cell repertoires in COVID-19. Profiling relied on immunoSEQ multiplex PCR, and the TCRdb table lists in-frame clones only, not all of them. The table includes roughly 220,000 clones, about nine tenths detected once. Sequencing was performed on peripheral blood. These receptors all come from a man aged 25 to 40 who had recovered from COVID-19. Both conserved end residues are part of each CDR3. Fields, in order: J gene, clone size, V gene, CDR3 protein. Where a row states a size, it is once, few, many or the class of an expanded clone; other rows omit it.

J gene: TRBJ2-7
clone size: -
V gene: TRBV5-6
CDR3 protein: CASSSGVSYEQYF

J gene: TRBJ2-3
clone size: -
V gene: TRBV6-5
CDR3 protein: CASSGGQFVDTQYF

J gene: TRBJ1-4
clone size: -
V gene: TRBV19
CDR3 protein: CASSKQQGWEKLFF

J gene: TRBJ2-7
clone size: -
V gene: TRBV5-1
CDR3 protein: CASSPAGTDEQYF

J gene: TRBJ1-2
clone size: -
V gene: TRBV19
CDR3 protein: CASSQPPGQDINYGYTF

J gene: TRBJ2-7
clone size: -
V gene: TRBV28
CDR3 protein: CATLGLAGGTSYEQYF

J gene: TRBJ2-7
clone size: once
V gene: TRBV3-1/TRBV3-2
CDR3 protein: CASSLIRDRGPSSAYEQYF

J gene: TRBJ1-5
clone size: -
V gene: TRBV15
CDR3 protein: CATSNRGINQPQHF

J gene: TRBJ2-5
clone size: -
V gene: TRBV2
CDR3 protein: CASSDGNGFGDETQYF

J gene: TRBJ1-5
clone size: -
V gene: TRBV7-2
CDR3 protein: CASSLGGSSRQPQHF

J gene: TRBJ2-2
clone size: -
V gene: TRBV10-3
CDR3 protein: CAISSDRGVSGELFF

J gene: TRBJ2-1
clone size: -
V gene: TRBV6-2/TRBV6-3
CDR3 protein: CASSLGGSNEQFF

J gene: TRBJ2-7
clone size: -
V gene: TRBV7-7
CDR3 protein: CASSLPPDRDRVSYEQYF

J gene: TRBJ2-7
clone size: once
V gene: TRBV7-9
CDR3 protein: CASSPRDRGTYEQYF

J gene: TRBJ2-3
clone size: -
V gene: TRBV19
CDR3 protein: CASSMGGTPTDTQYF

J gene: TRBJ1-2
clone size: -
V gene: TRBV12-3/TRBV12-4
CDR3 protein: CASSFLRGGGYTF

J gene: TRBJ1-5
clone size: -
V gene: TRBV19
CDR3 protein: CASSPQGYSNQPQHF

J gene: TRBJ1-2
clone size: -
V gene: TRBV15
CDR3 protein: CATSRDSGTGGVTEGYTF

J gene: TRBJ2-6
clone size: -
V gene: TRBV9
CDR3 protein: CASSDLTGANVLTF

J gene: TRBJ1-4
clone size: once
V gene: TRBV9
CDR3 protein: CASSERDRDFRKLFF

J gene: TRBJ2-1
clone size: -
V gene: TRBV29-1
CDR3 protein: CSVEQPLGSLEFF

J gene: TRBJ2-1
clone size: -
V gene: TRBV3-1/TRBV3-2
CDR3 protein: CASSQGGPEQFF

J gene: TRBJ2-3
clone size: -
V gene: TRBV11-3
CDR3 protein: CASSLGLAGGTDTQYF

J gene: TRBJ2-6
clone size: -
V gene: TRBV6-5
CDR3 protein: CASRRSGANVLTF

J gene: TRBJ1-1
clone size: -
V gene: TRBV15
CDR3 protein: CATRPATGVLNTEAFF

J gene: TRBJ2-7
clone size: -
V gene: TRBV6-5
CDR3 protein: CASGVGQGQHREQYF

J gene: TRBJ2-6
clone size: -
V gene: TRBV5-1
CDR3 protein: CASSFEGANVLTF

J gene: TRBJ1-4
clone size: -
V gene: TRBV4-2
CDR3 protein: CASSQVSTNEKLFF

J gene: TRBJ2-3
clone size: -
V gene: TRBV3-1/TRBV3-2
CDR3 protein: CASSPLRTDTQYF

J gene: TRBJ1-2
clone size: -
V gene: TRBV10-2
CDR3 protein: CASSESGPFGYTF

J gene: TRBJ2-7
clone size: -
V gene: TRBV9
CDR3 protein: CASSVAPGEGYEQYF

J gene: TRBJ1-6
clone size: -
V gene: TRBV12-3/TRBV12-4
CDR3 protein: CASSPGTSLHF

J gene: TRBJ1-1
clone size: -
V gene: TRBV3-1/TRBV3-2
CDR3 protein: CASSPTVTPVAEAFF

J gene: TRBJ2-1
clone size: -
V gene: TRBV19
CDR3 protein: CASSIWAGDTEQFF

J gene: TRBJ2-3
clone size: -
V gene: TRBV18
CDR3 protein: CASSLQGARTDTQYF

J gene: TRBJ2-2
clone size: -
V gene: TRBV10-3
CDR3 protein: CAISESGTGPTGELFF

J gene: TRBJ1-2
clone size: -
V gene: TRBV19
CDR3 protein: CASVDRDLYGYTF

J gene: TRBJ2-1
clone size: -
V gene: TRBV11-1
CDR3 protein: CASSLEAAGGNEQFF

J gene: TRBJ1-2
clone size: -
V gene: TRBV3-1/TRBV3-2
CDR3 protein: CASSATATGYGYTF

J gene: TRBJ2-1
clone size: -
V gene: TRBV11-3
CDR3 protein: CASSPRDRGVNEQFF

J gene: TRBJ1-6
clone size: -
V gene: TRBV6-5
CDR3 protein: CASSQLIGGDSPLHF

J gene: TRBJ2-7
clone size: -
V gene: TRBV2
CDR3 protein: CASSEAAVDRGAEQYF

J gene: TRBJ2-2
clone size: -
V gene: TRBV24-1
CDR3 protein: CATSDFSLRDRVTNTGELFF

J gene: TRBJ1-6
clone size: -
V gene: TRBV6-6
CDR3 protein: CASTLGGEGNSPLHF

J gene: TRBJ1-2
clone size: -
V gene: TRBV19
CDR3 protein: CASQQGTYTF

J gene: TRBJ1-3
clone size: -
V gene: TRBV9
CDR3 protein: CASSVVPGSGNTIYF

J gene: TRBJ2-1
clone size: -
V gene: TRBV24-1
CDR3 protein: CASSGTGDYYNEQFF

J gene: TRBJ2-3
clone size: -
V gene: TRBV28
CDR3 protein: CASSIILAGGRGTDTQYF

J gene: TRBJ1-1
clone size: -
V gene: TRBV12-3/TRBV12-4
CDR3 protein: CASRQGTTKVAFF

J gene: TRBJ1-2
clone size: -
V gene: TRBV4-2
CDR3 protein: CASSQDPGTVNYGYTF

J gene: TRBJ1-1
clone size: -
V gene: TRBV5-1
CDR3 protein: CASGSGSNTEAFF